The 32 T cell receptor beta chains presented below share a single source sample, sequenced in a study of OX40 agonist ivuxolimab in advanced cancers. Using immunoSEQ multiplex PCR, the repertoire was profiled, and TCRdb retains in-frame clones only, with some absent. The sample lists approximately 76,000 clones; about 89% were seen once. Specimen: CD4+ or CD8+ T cells sorted from blood, collected in a trial of the OX40 agonist ivuxolimab. All receptors derive from an adult with an advanced solid tumor such as melanoma, head and neck, liver or kidney cancer.

CDR3 loop: CASSPRQGGTGELFF. The CDR3, as DNA: TGTGCCAGCAGTCCCAGACAGGGTGGTACCGGGGAGCTGTTTTTT. The V gene is TRBV27, the J gene TRBJ2-2; 7 nucleotides align to TRBD1. The length of the CDR3 is 15 residues. Losses at the gene ends were 5 bases for V and 5 bases for J; bases not matched to a gene: 8. Per the germline V gene, CDR1 is MNHEY and CDR2 is SMNVEV (reference sequence).

The sample holds a few counts of this clone. The V gene is TRBV18, the J gene TRBJ1-5; a weak D match, TRBD1 (6 bases). This CDR3 is built from 15 residues. Germline V gives CDR1 KGHSH, CDR2 LQKENI. V shed 2 bases and J shed 9 bases, with 17 bases lying between them. CDR3 region: CASSPLGGADTPQHF. In DNA, the CDR3 is TGTGCCAGCTCACCATTGGGGGGCGCCGACACGCCCCAGCATTTT.

V and J are TRBV5-1 and TRBJ2-7, with 9 bases that match TRBD1. From germline, CDR1 is SGHRS and CDR2 YFSETQ. CDR3 length: 16 amino acids. V lost 0 bases to trimming and J lost 2 bases; unmatched junction nucleotides: 6. The CDR3 DNA follows: TGCGCCAGCAGCTTGGCCGGGACAGGGACCCCCTACGAGCAGTACTTC. Protein: CASSLAGTGTPYEQYF.

The chain links TRBV5-6 to TRBJ2-7, with 9 bases aligning to TRBD1. This CDR3 contains 16 residues. The germline V gene has CDR1 SGHDT and CDR2 YYEEEE. J lost 6 bases, V lost 2 bases, and 12 bases had no gene match. In DNA, the CDR3 is TGTGCCAGCAGCTTAAGAAGGGGACAGGGTTCTGGCGAGCAGTACTTC. Translating it yields CASSLRRGQGSGEQYF.

The CDR3 DNA sequence: TGTGCCAGCAATAAGTGGGGGTCCGGGGAGCTGTTTTTT. Its protein is CASNKWGSGELFF. This chain connects TRBV6-5 to TRBJ2-2, with D possibly called TRBD1 or TRBD2 (5 bases each). Trimming left V 7 bases short and J 6 bases short, with 12 bases between. The CDR3 has 13 amino acids. Germline CDR1 is MNHEY and CDR2 is SVGAGI.

The rearrangement links TRBV7-3 to TRBJ2-7, with TRBD2 as a possible D gene (7 bases). Deletions cut 5 bases from V and 3 bases from J, with 17 bases between. Germline V gene lookup returns CDR1 SGHTA and CDR2 FQGTGA. The CDR3 is 15 residues long. For the CDR3, the DNA is TGTGCCAGCAGCCCGAACGGCGGGGGACACTACGAGCAGTACTTC. Its protein is CASSPNGGGHYEQYF.

The gene calls are TRBV28 and TRBJ2-3; D unclear. Deletions cut 3 bases from V and 6 bases from J, with 7 bases between. This CDR3 spans 12 amino acids. Germline CDR1 is MDHEN and CDR2 is SYDVKM. CDR3 region: CASSLGQDTQYF. CDR3 DNA sequence: TGTGCCAGCAGTTTGGGCCAGGATACGCAGTATTTT.

The chain has TRBV6-5 and TRBJ1-4; D possibly corresponds to TRBD1 (5 bases). Germline assignment: CDR1 MNHEY and CDR2 SVGAGI. The CDR3 is 11 amino acids. V lost 4 bases to trimming and J lost 9 bases, with 6 bases between them. The CDR3 coding sequence is TGTGCCAGCAGTTGGGGGAAAAAACTGTTTTTT. This translates into CASSWGKKLFF.

The chain has TRBV7-9 and TRBJ1-5; 8 positions agree with TRBD1. Trimming at V came to 4 bases and at J to 7 bases, leaving 9 bases not matched to a gene. The CDR3 has 15 residues. The germline V gene encodes CDR1 SEHNR and CDR2 FQNEAQ (reference sequence). CDR3 sequence reads: CASSSGTGVGQPQHF. CDR3 in DNA: TGTGCCAGCAGCTCCGGGACAGGAGTTGGGCAGCCCCAGCATTTT.

The CDR3 DNA sequence: TGCGCCAGCGGCAGGGACCGCTCCTACAATGAGCAGTTCTTC. As protein: CASGRDRSYNEQFF. The J gene is TRBJ2-1, the V gene TRBV5-1; D may correspond to TRBD1 or TRBD2 (5 bases each). V lost 7 bases, J lost 0 bases, and 11 bases lay in between. The CDR3 has 14 amino acids. Germline V gene data show CDR1 as SGHRS and CDR2 as YFSETQ.

This chain's CDR3 is CAWGTGGIGEQYF. Written as DNA, the CDR3 is TGTGCCTGGGGGACAGGGGGCATCGGCGAGCAGTACTTC. V usage is TRBV30 and J usage is TRBJ2-7; 12 positions match TRBD1. Per the germline V gene, CDR1 is GTSNPN and CDR2 is SVGIG (reference sequence). J was trimmed by 6 bases and V by 5 bases; bases with no gene match: 5. The CDR3 has 13 residues.

J is TRBJ2-5 and V is TRBV5-5, with D maybe TRBD2 (5 bases). Germline CDR1 and CDR2: SGHKS and YYEKEE (reference sequence). This CDR3 comprises 13 residues. V dropped 2 bases and J dropped 5 bases, with 10 bases sitting between them. The CDR3 nucleotides are TGTGCCAGCAGCTTTCCGGGGTTTGAGACCCAGTACTTC. The encoded protein is CASSFPGFETQYF.

This rearrangement joins TRBV5-1 to TRBJ2-5; D remains ambiguous. The ends were cut back, 0 bases at V and 1 base at J, with 7 bases in the middle. The length of the CDR3 is 14 residues. Germline CDR1 reads SGHRS; CDR2 reads YFSETQ. The CDR3 loop reads CASSLGGLQETQYF. The CDR3 bases are TGCGCCAGCAGCTTGGGTGGTCTCCAAGAGACCCAGTACTTC.

Worth noting for this clone: The same CDR3 also results from other DNA sequences found in this sample. The chain employs TRBV19 and TRBJ2-7, with D maybe TRBD2 (7 bases). The germline CDR1 and CDR2 sequences are LNHDA and SQIVND (reference sequence). The V and J ends lost 5 bases and 6 bases respectively, with 11 bases between them. The CDR3 runs to 12 residues. CDR3 coding DNA: TGTGCCAGTAGTGGGGGGGCCGGCGAGCAGTACTTC. It translates to CASSGGAGEQYF.

The chain links TRBV18 to TRBJ2-5; 7 bases line up with TRBD2. There are 14 residues in the CDR3. V trimming: 5 bases; J trimming: 5 bases; junction bases outside the gene matches: 8. Germline lookup yields CDR1 KGHSH and CDR2 LQKENI. The CDR3 loop is CASSTIGTTETQYF. The CDR3 bases are TGTGCCAGCTCAACTATTGGGACTACTGAGACCCAGTACTTC.

This chain joins TRBV19 and TRBJ2-7, with 9 bases identical to TRBD2. CDR3 size: 18 residues. Germline V gene data show CDR1 as LNHDA and CDR2 as SQIVND (reference sequence). Losses at the gene ends were 5 bases for V and 1 base for J; bases not matched to a gene: 15. The CDR3 nucleotides are TGTGCCAGTAGTCCCTCCGGGACTAGCCCAACTACATCCTACGAGCAGTACTTC. It encodes CASSPSGTSPTTSYEQYF.

The chain joins TRBV7-2 to TRBJ1-6; no clear D. With 4 bases removed from V and 6 bases from J, the gap between germline ends came to 13 bases. Germline CDR1 and CDR2: SGHTA and FQGNSA. The CDR3 runs to 15 residues. DNA of the CDR3: TGTGCCAGCAGCTCCTCCGGGCAAGGTAATTCACCCCTCCACTTT. Protein product: CASSSSGQGNSPLHF.

The CDR3 protein is CASSQGAGVNYGYTF. Here the CDR3 DNA reads TGTGCCAGCAGCCAGGGGGCAGGGGTCAACTATGGCTACACCTTC. The V gene is TRBV6-6, the J gene TRBJ1-2, with TRBD1 matching 8 bases. The CDR3 is made up of 15 amino acids. The trim removed 6 bases at V and 2 bases at J, leaving 8 bases unmatched. Germline V gene data show CDR1 as MNHNY and CDR2 as SVGAGI (reference sequence).

The V gene is TRBV11-2, the J gene TRBJ1-1; no reliable D call. The length of the CDR3 is 18 residues. Germline V CDR1 and CDR2: SGHAT, FQNNGV. V was shortened by 0 bases and J by 1 base, with 18 bases between the two germline ends. The CDR3: CASSLDGFRGRPNTEAFF. The CDR3 DNA sequence: TGTGCCAGCAGCTTAGATGGGTTTCGAGGCAGGCCGAACACTGAAGCTTTCTTT.

V and J are TRBV11-3 and TRBJ2-7; D unresolved. V was pared by 4 bases and J by 7 bases, with 14 bases between. The CDR3 runs 13 residues. Looked up from germline, CDR1 is SGHNT and CDR2 is YENEEA. The CDR3 loop reads CASSSGRGGEQYF. CDR3 DNA sequence: TGTGCCAGCAGCTCCGGTCGAGGTGGGGAGCAGTACTTC.

The V and J genes are TRBV7-9 and TRBJ2-5; D is perhaps TRBD1 (5 bases). This CDR3 contains 14 residues. Germline CDR1 is SEHNR and CDR2 is FQNEAQ (reference sequence). V gave up 1 base and J gave up 5 bases, with 11 bases separating them. Here the CDR3 reads CASSLGDSRETQYF. The CDR3 bases are TGTGCCAGCAGCTTAGGAGACAGCAGGGAGACCCAGTACTTC.

V gene TRBV5-4 combines with J gene TRBJ2-2, with 8 bases aligning to TRBD2. The CDR3 runs 16 residues. V gave up 2 bases and J gave up 4 bases; unmatched junction bases: 7. The V gene's germline CDR1 is SGHNT and CDR2 YYREEE (reference sequence). The CDR3 DNA sequence: TGTGCCAGCAGCTTCCAGCGGGAGCTGGGCACCGGGGAGCTGTTTTTT. Translation: CASSFQRELGTGELFF.

This clone was picked up a small number of times. V and J are TRBV6-5 and TRBJ1-6, with 10 bases fitting TRBD1. Germline V gene sequence: CDR1 MNHEY, CDR2 SVGAGI. With 6 bases clipped from V and 16 bases from J, the junction kept 12 bases outside the gene matches. The CDR3 sequence is 14 residues long. Here the CDR3 reads CASSPTGGTTPLHF. DNA of the CDR3: TGTGCCAGCAGCCCGACAGGGGGCACCACGCCACTCCACTTT.

This sequence joins TRBV4-1 and TRBJ1-2; D possibly corresponds to TRBD1 (5 bases). CDR1 and CDR2 (germline): MGHRA, YSYEKL. The CDR3 runs 14 residues. Trimming shortened V by 4 bases and J by 8 bases, and 17 bases separated the two germline ends. The CDR3 here is CASSPRGGTGGYTF. The CDR3 nucleotides are TGCGCCAGCAGCCCCCGGGGGGGGACTGGAGGCTACACCTTC.

The rearrangement joins TRBV5-1 to TRBJ2-1; 10 bases map to TRBD2. Germline-derived CDR1 and CDR2 are SGHRS and YFSETQ. The CDR3 runs 15 residues. Trimming took 0 bases from V and 7 from J; bases not matched to a gene: 4. DNA of the CDR3: TGCGCCAGCAGCTTGGGCGCTAGCGGGAGAAATGAGCAGTTCTTC. It translates to CASSLGASGRNEQFF.

V gene TRBV18 combines with J gene TRBJ1-2; D gene ambiguous. Germline CDR1 reads KGHSH; CDR2 reads LQKENI. The V and J ends lost 2 bases and 1 base respectively, with 5 bases between them. This CDR3 is built from 13 residues. The CDR3 DNA is TGTGCCAGCTCACCAGTGGGTAACTATGGCTACACCTTC. Protein: CASSPVGNYGYTF.

The chain recombines TRBV10-1 with TRBJ1-4, with a possible D match to TRBD1 (6 bases). V was pared by 2 bases and J by 7 bases, with 23 bases between. Germline V CDR1 and CDR2: WNHNN, SYGVQD (reference sequence). The length of the CDR3 is 18 residues. The CDR3 sequence is CASSEPDDTGRVGEKLFF. In nucleotides, the CDR3 is TGCGCCAGCAGTGAGCCGGACGATACAGGGAGGGTAGGTGAAAAACTGTTTTTT.

This chain uses TRBV2 with TRBJ1-4; 10 bases agree with TRBD1. This CDR3 comprises 14 residues. Losses at the gene ends were 6 bases for V and 7 bases for J; bases not matched to a gene: 5. CDR1 is SNHLY and CDR2 is FYNNEI in the germline V gene. As DNA, the CDR3 is TGTGCCAGCAGGGGGGGGACAGGGGCTGAAAAACTGTTTTTT. This encodes CASRGGTGAEKLFF.

The chain is built from TRBV28 and TRBJ1-2; 10 bases align to TRBD1. The CDR3 totals 16 residues. Germline V CDR1 and CDR2: MDHEN, SYDVKM. V lost 2 bases to trimming and J lost 3 bases; unmatched junction nucleotides: 6. In DNA form, the CDR3 reads TGTGCCAGCAGTTTACCCCCCGGGACAGGGGACTATGGCTACACCTTC. Protein product: CASSLPPGTGDYGYTF.

The chain links TRBV28 to TRBJ1-1; no definite D call. V dropped 2 bases and J dropped 2 bases, with 9 bases sitting between them. Per germline, CDR1 MDHEN and CDR2 SYDVKM. The CDR3 totals 14 residues. In nucleotides, the CDR3 is TGTGCCAGCAGTTTACCCCAAGTTAACACTGAAGCTTTCTTT. This gives the protein CASSLPQVNTEAFF.

The rearrangement uses TRBV2 and TRBJ2-5; D unresolved. CDR3 length: 11 residues. Germline CDR1 reads SNHLY; CDR2 reads FYNNEI. Trimming shortened V by 6 bases and J by 4 bases, and 6 bases separated the two germline ends. DNA of the CDR3: TGTGCCAGCAGCCTCGGAGAGACCCAGTACTTC. This codes for CASSLGETQYF. Supplemented by reference TRBV2 and TRBJ2-5, the full variable domain reads EPEVTQTPSHQVTQMGQEVILRCVPISNHLYFYWYRQILGQKVEFLVSFYNNEISEKSEIFDDQFSVERPDGSNFTLKIRSTKLEDSAMYFCASSLGETQYFGPGTRLLVL.

V gene TRBV28 combines with J gene TRBJ1-6; TRBD1 might be the D (5 bases). Per germline, CDR1 MDHEN and CDR2 SYDVKM. The length of the CDR3 is 15 residues. V was cut by 4 bases and J by 8 bases, with 15 bases left in between. In DNA, the CDR3 is TGTGCCAGCAGTTCCCCGGGGGGGGAGCATTCACCCCTCCACTTT. Translated: CASSSPGGEHSPLHF.